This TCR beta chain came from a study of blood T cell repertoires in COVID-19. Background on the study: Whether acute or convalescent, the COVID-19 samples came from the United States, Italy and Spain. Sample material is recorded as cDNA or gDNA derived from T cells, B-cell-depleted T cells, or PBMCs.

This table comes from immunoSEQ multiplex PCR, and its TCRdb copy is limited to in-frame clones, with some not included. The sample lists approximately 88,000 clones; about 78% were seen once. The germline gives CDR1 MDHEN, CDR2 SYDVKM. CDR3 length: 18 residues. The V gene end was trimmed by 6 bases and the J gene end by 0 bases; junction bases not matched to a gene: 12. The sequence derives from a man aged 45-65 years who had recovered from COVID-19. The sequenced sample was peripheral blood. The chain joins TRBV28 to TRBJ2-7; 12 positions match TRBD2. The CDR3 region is CASSPVGTSGYSSYEQYF. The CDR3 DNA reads TGTGCCAGCAGCCCAGTAGGGACTAGCGGGTATAGCTCCTACGAGCAGTACTTC.